The rows below give T cell receptor beta chains drawn from one sample of a study of B cell selection in AIRE deficiency. Using immunoSEQ multiplex PCR, the repertoire was profiled, and TCRdb retains in-frame clones only, with some absent. The sample carries about 24,000 clones, less than 97% recorded once. The sequenced sample consisted of CD4+CD127+ conventional T cells sorted from PBMCs. The receptors originated from a human donor in good health. The conserved cysteine and the conserved F or W are not part of the CDR3 here. A D gene is named only where the DNA matches it firmly.

.	TRBV5-1	TRBJ1-1	ASSLEGRGVTTEAF
.	TRBV23-1	TRBJ2-5	ASSHNREETQY
TRBD2	TRBV11-3	TRBJ2-5	ASRLRGGGQETQY
.	TRBV5-1	TRBJ1-4	ASSLLSGNEKLF
.	TRBV7-9	TRBJ2-3	ASSLVSWGTTDTQY
.	TRBV20-1	TRBJ2-1	SASNYNEQF
TRBD2	TRBV9	TRBJ2-1	ASSLTSGYNEQF
.	TRBV9	TRBJ2-3	ASSRSTSTDTQY
TRBD1	TRBV2	TRBJ1-5	ASKRDRGRAQPQH
TRBD1	TRBV5-5	TRBJ2-7	ASSFGTGGHEQY
TRBD2	TRBV4-1	TRBJ2-3	ASSQVGGTSGSWVDTDTQY
.	TRBV7-3	TRBJ2-7	ASSESLNYEQY
TRBD1	TRBV5-1	TRBJ2-3	ASRPPGGQGADTQY
.	TRBV7-9	TRBJ1-2	ASSLNRDGYT
.	TRBV9	TRBJ2-5	ASSVGRGGRETQY
.	TRBV5-1	TRBJ2-4	ASSVGRAGGENIQY
.	TRBV6-5	TRBJ2-7	ASRRLGEASYEQY
.	TRBV19	TRBJ2-3	ASGRRVGDTQY
TRBD1	TRBV10-1	TRBJ1-6	ASSESTTGSSPLH
.	TRBV6-1	TRBJ2-1	ASSDLFLNNEQF
.	TRBV4-2	TRBJ2-7	ASSQEGSVNEQY
.	TRBV5-1	TRBJ2-5	ASSLEQGLGGTQY
TRBD2	TRBV4-3	TRBJ2-2	ASSQGTTSGSPGELF
.	TRBV28	TRBJ1-3	ASSPHYSGNTIY
TRBD1	TRBV25-1	TRBJ1-2	ASSEGQGAYGYT
.	TRBV7-2	TRBJ1-5	ASSLANQPQH
TRBD1	TRBV28	TRBJ2-7	ASSFLTGGIYEQY
TRBD1	TRBV7-9	TRBJ2-5	ASSSGQGAGETQY